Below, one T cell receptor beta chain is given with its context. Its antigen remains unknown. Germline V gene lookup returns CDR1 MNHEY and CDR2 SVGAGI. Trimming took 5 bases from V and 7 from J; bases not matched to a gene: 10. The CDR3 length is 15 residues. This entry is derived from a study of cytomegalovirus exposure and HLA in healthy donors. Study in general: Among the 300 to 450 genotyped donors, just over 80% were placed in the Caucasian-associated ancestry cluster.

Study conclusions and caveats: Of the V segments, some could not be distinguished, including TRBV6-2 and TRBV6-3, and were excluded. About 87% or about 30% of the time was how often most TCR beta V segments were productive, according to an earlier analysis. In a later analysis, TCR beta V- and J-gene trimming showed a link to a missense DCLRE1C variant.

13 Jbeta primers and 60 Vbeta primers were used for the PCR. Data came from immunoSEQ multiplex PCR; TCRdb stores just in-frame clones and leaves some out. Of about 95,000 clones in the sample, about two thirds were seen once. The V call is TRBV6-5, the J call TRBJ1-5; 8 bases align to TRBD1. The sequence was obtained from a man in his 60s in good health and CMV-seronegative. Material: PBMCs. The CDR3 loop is CASSITGQGGQPQHF. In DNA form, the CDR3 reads TGTGCCAGCAGTATTACTGGACAGGGCGGCCAGCCCCAGCATTTT.